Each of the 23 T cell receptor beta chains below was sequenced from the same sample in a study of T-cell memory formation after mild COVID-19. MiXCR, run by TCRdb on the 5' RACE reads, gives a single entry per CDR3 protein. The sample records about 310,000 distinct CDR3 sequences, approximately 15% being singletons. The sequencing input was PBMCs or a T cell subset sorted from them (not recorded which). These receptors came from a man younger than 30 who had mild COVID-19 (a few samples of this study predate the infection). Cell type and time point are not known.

As DNA, the CDR3 is TGTGCCAGCACAGGGGGTCTCAATCAGCCCCAGCATTTT. Translation gives CASTGGLNQPQHF. This rearrangement joins TRBV27 to TRBJ1-5, with 7 bases that match TRBD1. With 7 bases clipped from V and 3 bases from J, the junction kept 3 bases outside the gene matches. This CDR3 contains 13 residues. From germline, CDR1 is MNHEY and CDR2 SMNVEV (reference sequence).

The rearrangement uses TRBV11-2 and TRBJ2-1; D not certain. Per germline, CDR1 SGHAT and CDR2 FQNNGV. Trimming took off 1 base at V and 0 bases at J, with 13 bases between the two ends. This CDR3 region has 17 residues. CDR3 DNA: TGTGCCAGCAGCTTAGGGGTGGGCGCAAGCTCCTACAATGAGCAGTTCTTC. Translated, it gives CASSLGVGASSYNEQFF.

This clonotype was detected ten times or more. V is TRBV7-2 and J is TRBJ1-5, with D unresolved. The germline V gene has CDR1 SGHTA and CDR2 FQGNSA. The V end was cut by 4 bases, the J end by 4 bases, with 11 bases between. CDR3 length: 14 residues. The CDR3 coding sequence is TGTGCCAGCAGCTCCAGGTCGGGGAATCAGCCCCAGCATTTT. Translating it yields CASSSRSGNQPQHF.

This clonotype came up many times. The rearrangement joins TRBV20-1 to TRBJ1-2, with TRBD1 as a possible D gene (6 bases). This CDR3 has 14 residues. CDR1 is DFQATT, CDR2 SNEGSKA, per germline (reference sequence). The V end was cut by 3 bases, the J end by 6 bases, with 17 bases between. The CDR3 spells CSASPGGVAHGYTF. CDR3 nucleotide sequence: TGCAGTGCTAGCCCCGGGGGCGTGGCTCATGGCTACACCTTC.

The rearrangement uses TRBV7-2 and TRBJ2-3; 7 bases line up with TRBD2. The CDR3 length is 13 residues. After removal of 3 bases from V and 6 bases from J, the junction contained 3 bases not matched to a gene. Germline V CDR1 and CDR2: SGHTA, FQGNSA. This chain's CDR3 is CASSFAGVDTQYF. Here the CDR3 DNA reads TGTGCCAGCAGCTTTGCGGGGGTGGATACGCAGTATTTT.

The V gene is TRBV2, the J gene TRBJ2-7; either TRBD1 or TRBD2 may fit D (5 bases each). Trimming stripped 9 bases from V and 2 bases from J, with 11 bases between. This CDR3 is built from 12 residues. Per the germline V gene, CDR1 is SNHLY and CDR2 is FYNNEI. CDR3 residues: CARGRQTYEQYF. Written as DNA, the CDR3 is TGTGCCAGGGGACGGCAAACCTACGAGCAGTACTTC. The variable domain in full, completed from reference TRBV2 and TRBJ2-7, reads EPEVTQTPSHQVTQMGQEVILRCVPISNHLYFYWYRQILGQKVEFLVSFYNNEISEKSEIFDDQFSVERPDGSNFTLKIRSTKLEDSAMYFCARGRQTYEQYFGPGTRLTVT.

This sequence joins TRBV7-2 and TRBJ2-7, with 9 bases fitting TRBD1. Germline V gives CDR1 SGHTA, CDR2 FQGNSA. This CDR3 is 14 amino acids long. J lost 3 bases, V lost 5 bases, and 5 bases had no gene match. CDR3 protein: CASSRDRGGYEQYF. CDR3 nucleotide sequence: TGTGCCAGCAGCCGCGACAGGGGGGGCTACGAGCAGTACTTC.

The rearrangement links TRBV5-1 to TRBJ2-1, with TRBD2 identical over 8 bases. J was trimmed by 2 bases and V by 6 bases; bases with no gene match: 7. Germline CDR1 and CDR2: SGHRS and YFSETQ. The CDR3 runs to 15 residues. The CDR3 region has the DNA TGCGCCAGCACTCGGAGCGGGAGAACCTACAATGAGCAGTTCTTC. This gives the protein CASTRSGRTYNEQFF.

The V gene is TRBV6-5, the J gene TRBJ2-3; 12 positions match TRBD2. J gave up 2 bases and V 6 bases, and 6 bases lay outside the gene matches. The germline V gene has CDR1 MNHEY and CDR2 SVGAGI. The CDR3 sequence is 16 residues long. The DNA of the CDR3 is TGTGCCAGCAGCCTACTAGCGGGGGGCCACACAGATACGCAGTATTTT. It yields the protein CASSLLAGGHTDTQYF.

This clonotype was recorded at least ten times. The CDR3 DNA reads TGTGCCAGCAGCTCCTCAGGGGAGTACGGTTCACCCCTCCACTTT. It translates to CASSSSGEYGSPLHF. The rearrangement joins TRBV7-2 to TRBJ1-6; D possibly corresponds to TRBD1 (6 bases). This CDR3 is 15 amino acids long. Between the trimmed V and J ends, which lost 4 bases and 9 bases, there was a span of 16 bases. Germline CDR1 and CDR2: SGHTA and FQGNSA.

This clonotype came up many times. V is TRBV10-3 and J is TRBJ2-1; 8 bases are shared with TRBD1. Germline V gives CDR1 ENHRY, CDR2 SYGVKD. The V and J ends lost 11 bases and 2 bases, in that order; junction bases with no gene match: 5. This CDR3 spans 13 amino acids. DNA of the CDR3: TGTGCCTCGACAGGGGCCCCCTACAATGAGCAGTTCTTC. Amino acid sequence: CASTGAPYNEQFF.

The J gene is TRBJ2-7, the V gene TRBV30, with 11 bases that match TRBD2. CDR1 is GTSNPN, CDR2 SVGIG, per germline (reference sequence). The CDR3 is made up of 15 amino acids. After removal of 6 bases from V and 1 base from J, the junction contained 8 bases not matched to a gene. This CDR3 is CACPSGGLPSYEQYF. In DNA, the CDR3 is TGTGCCTGCCCTAGCGGGGGGCTACCATCCTACGAGCAGTACTTC.

The CDR3 here is CASSATGRGANEKLFF. The CDR3 region has the DNA TGTGCCAGCAGCGCAACAGGGAGGGGGGCTAATGAAAAACTGTTTTTT. The gene calls are TRBV7-6 and TRBJ1-4; D is possibly TRBD1 (6 bases). The CDR3 totals 16 residues. Germline-derived CDR1 and CDR2 are SGHVS and FNYEAQ. Trimming took 5 bases from V and 3 from J, leaving 16 bases between them.

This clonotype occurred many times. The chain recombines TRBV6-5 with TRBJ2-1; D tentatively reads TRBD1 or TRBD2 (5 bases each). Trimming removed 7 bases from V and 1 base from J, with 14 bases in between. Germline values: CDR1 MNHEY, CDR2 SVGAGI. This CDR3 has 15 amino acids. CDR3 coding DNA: TGTGCCAGCACCTCGGGACGGGGTTCCTACAATGAGCAGTTCTTC. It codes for CASTSGRGSYNEQFF.

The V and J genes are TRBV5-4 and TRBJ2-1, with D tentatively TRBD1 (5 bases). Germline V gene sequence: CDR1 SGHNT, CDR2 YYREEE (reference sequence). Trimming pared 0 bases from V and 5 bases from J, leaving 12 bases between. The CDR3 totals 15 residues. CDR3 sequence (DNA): TGTGCCAGCAGCTTGGTGGCAGGGAAACACAATGAGCAGTTCTTC. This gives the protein CASSLVAGKHNEQFF.

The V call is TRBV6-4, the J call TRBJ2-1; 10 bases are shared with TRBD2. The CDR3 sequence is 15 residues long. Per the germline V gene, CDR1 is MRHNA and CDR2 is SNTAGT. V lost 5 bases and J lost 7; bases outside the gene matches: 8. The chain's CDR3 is CASSTQGLARNEQFF. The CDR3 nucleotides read TGTGCCAGCAGTACCCAGGGACTAGCGAGGAATGAGCAGTTCTTC.

CDR3 bases: TGTGCCAGCAGTGTTGAACAGGGCGTCGGGGAGCTGTTTTTT. This gives the protein CASSVEQGVGELFF. The chain carries TRBV6-5 and TRBJ2-2, with D possibly TRBD1 on 6 matching bases. This CDR3 contains 14 residues. Deletions cut 5 bases from V and 7 bases from J, with 14 bases between. CDR1 and CDR2 (germline): MNHEY, SVGAGI.

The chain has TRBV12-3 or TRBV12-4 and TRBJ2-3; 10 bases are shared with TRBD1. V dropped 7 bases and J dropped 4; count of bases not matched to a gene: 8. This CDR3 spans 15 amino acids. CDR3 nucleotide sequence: TGTGCCAGCATGAGGGGACAGGGGTATTCAGATACGCAGTATTTT. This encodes CASMRGQGYSDTQYF.

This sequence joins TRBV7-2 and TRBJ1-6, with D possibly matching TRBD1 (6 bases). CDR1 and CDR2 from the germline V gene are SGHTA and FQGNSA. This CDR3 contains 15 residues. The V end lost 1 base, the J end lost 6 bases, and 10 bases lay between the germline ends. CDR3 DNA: TGTGCCAGCAGCTTAGACAGGGTCCGTAATTCACCCCTCCACTTT. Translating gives CASSLDRVRNSPLHF.

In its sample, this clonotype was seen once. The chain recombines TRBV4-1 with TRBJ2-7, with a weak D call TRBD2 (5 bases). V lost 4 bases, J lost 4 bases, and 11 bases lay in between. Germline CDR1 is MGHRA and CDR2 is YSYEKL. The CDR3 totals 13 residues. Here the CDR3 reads CASSPGVGYEQYV. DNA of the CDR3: TGCGCCAGCAGCCCCGGGGTCGGTTACGAGCAGTACGTC.

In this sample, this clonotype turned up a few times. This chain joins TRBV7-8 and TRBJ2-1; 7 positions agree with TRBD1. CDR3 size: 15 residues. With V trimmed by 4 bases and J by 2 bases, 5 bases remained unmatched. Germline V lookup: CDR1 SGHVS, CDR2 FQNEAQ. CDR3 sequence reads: CASSSWDRAYNEQFF. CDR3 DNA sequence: TGTGCCAGCAGCTCATGGGACAGAGCCTACAATGAGCAGTTCTTC.

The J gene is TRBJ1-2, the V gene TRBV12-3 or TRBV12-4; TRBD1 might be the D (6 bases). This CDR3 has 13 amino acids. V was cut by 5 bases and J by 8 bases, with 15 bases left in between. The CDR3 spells CASSLRGSRGYTF. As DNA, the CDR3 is TGTGCCAGCAGTCTCAGGGGATCGAGGGGCTACACCTTC.

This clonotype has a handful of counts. The CDR3 bases are TGCGCCAGCAGCTTGGCGGCTTCCACAGATACGCAGTATTTT. Protein: CASSLAASTDTQYF. The rearrangement joins TRBV5-1 to TRBJ2-3; D gene unclear. V lost 0 bases and J lost 2, with 7 bases in between. The CDR3 runs 14 residues. Germline loops: CDR1 SGHRS, CDR2 YFSETQ.